The clone carrying this TCR beta chain has only a few counts. Antigen: not known. Sequencing targeted expressed TCRB transcripts, as all isolated RNA had been reverse transcribed. Here immunoSEQ multiplex PCR was the method, and the copy in TCRdb shows in-frame clones only, minus some. Found here are 200,000 to 300,000 clones, approximately 11% of them singletons; the top ten hold about 0.018%. This record comes from a study of beta chain features in type 1 diabetes. V was pared by 5 bases and J by 4 bases, with 18 bases between. The CDR3 is 15 residues long. CDR1 is MNHEY, CDR2 SMNVEV, per germline (reference sequence). Study-level points and caveats: Shorter TCRB CDR3s, moderately but significantly so, were found in Type 1 diabetes patients in all four CD4+ subsets.

This clonotype was obtained from a man aged 25-45 years with type 1 diabetes. The chain uses TRBV27 and TRBJ2-7, with D possibly matching TRBD1 (6 bases). Input material: naive CD4+ T cells from blood. CDR3 sequence (DNA): TGTGCCAGCAGTCGGCTTCTGGACAGACCTTACGAGCAGTACTTC. Amino acid sequence: CASSRLLDRPYEQYF.